The TCR beta chain described here comes from a study of cytomegalovirus exposure and HLA in healthy donors. Looking at the study overall: Roughly 80 million unique TCRs from HLA-typed donors made up an early data release.

Though probably carrying unrecorded immune exposures, donors were nominally healthy at sampling. About this clone itself: Its specificity is unknown.

The junction had 8 bases not matched to a gene; V was cut back by 3 bases and J by 6 bases. Per germline, CDR1 GTSNPN and CDR2 SVGIG (reference sequence). The CDR3 is made up of 14 amino acids. Overall study findings and caveats: Prediction of most subjects' HLA-A and HLA-B alleles by TCR beta sequences was reportedly accurate. Available immune exposure information covered CMV serostatus only.

Amplification used 60 Vbeta primers and 13 Jbeta primers. The data were produced by immunoSEQ multiplex PCR, yet TCRdb's version contains in-frame clones alone and is incomplete. This table lists tens of thousands of clones. This clonotype originated in a man between 50 and 59 years old in good health and CMV-seropositive. The chain couples TRBV30 to TRBJ1-1, with 9 bases identical to TRBD1. The sample consisted of PBMCs. The CDR3, as DNA: TGTGCCTGGAGCGCGTACAGGGGGCACCCTGAAGCTTTCTTT. Protein product: CAWSAYRGHPEAFF.